A single TCR beta chain is shown here with its context. This entry comes from a study of blood T cell repertoires in COVID-19. V lost 4 bases and J lost 2, with 13 bases in between. CDR3 size: 15 residues. CDR1 and CDR2 from the germline V gene are KGHSH and LQKENI. The protocol was immunoSEQ multiplex PCR, while the TCRdb copy is restricted to in-frame clones and leaves out a portion. The table shows about 83,000 clones, with 65% to 85% occurring only once. This TCR was sampled from an elderly woman with acute or convalescent COVID-19. Sequencing was performed on peripheral blood. V usage is TRBV18 and J usage is TRBJ2-3; tentative D call: TRBD2 (5 bases). The CDR3 DNA sequence: TGTGCCAGCTCACGCGTTTTAGCGCCCACAGATACGCAGTATTTT. Translated: CASSRVLAPTDTQYF.